Measured by frequency, the clone carrying this T cell receptor (beta chain) is medium-sized. No antigen is known for it. Germline loops: CDR1 DFQATT, CDR2 SNEGSKA (reference sequence). The CDR3 consists of 14 residues. UMI-labeled 5' RACE yielded the TRB cDNA libraries. After re-calling the 5' RACE reads, TCRdb lists one entry per CDR3 protein, DNA absent. The specimen's table records thousands of distinct CDR3 sequences. The data were taken from a study of CXCR3-negative and CXCR3-positive naive CD8 T cells. Notes on the study in general: In CXCR3-positive naive cells, the TRB CDR3s were more hydrophobic than in CXCR3-negative naive cells. Across naive subsets, surface CD5 expression was comparable, and TCR strength was inferred from properties of the TRB CDR3. Within a donor, both naive subsets shared TRBV-TRBJ usage, unlike memory cells. Cryopreserved cells partially lost CXCR3 expression, and fresh PBMCs were used in most assays.

Input material: naive CXCR3+ CD8+ T cells from blood. Subset denoted: CD45RO-CCR7+CD27+CD95- naive CD8+ T cells expressing CXCR3 (TNR3+). V usage is TRBV20-1 and J usage is TRBJ2-7; TCRdb outputs TRBD1, but without DNA this stays unchecked. The clonotype was recovered from a human donor in good health. Some clones in this sample may be carry-over from other donors' samples. CDR3 in amino acids: CSATLPGTATEQYF.